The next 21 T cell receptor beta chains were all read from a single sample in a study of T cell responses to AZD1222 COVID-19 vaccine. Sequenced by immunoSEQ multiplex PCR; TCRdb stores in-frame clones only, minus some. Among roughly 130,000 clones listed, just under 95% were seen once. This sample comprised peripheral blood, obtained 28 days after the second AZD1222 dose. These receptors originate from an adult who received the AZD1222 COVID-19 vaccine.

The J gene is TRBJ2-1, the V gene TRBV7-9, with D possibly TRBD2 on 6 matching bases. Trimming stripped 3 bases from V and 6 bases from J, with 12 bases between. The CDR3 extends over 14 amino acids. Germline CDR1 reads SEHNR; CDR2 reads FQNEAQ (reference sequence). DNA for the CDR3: TGTGCCAGCAGCTTGACGGGAGTCTCCAATGAGCAGTTCTTC. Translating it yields CASSLTGVSNEQFF.

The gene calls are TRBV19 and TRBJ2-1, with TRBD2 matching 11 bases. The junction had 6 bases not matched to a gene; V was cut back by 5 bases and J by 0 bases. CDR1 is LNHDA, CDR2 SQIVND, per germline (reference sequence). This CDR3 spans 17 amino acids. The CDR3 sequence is CASSPGTSGSSYNEQFF. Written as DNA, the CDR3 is TGTGCCAGTAGTCCCGGGACTAGCGGAAGCTCCTACAATGAGCAGTTCTTC.

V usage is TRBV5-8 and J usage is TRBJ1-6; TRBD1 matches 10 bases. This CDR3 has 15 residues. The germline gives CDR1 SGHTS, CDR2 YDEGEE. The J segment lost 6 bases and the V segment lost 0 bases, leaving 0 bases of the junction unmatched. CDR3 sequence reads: CASSLGQGANSPLHF. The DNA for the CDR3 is TGTGCCAGCAGCTTGGGACAGGGGGCTAATTCACCCCTCCACTTT.

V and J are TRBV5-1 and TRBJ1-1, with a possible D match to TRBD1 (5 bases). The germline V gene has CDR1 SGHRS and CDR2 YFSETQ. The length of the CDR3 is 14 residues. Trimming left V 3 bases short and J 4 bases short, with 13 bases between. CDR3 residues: CASSSRSGGTEAFF. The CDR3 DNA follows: TGCGCCAGCAGCTCACGAAGCGGGGGCACTGAAGCTTTCTTT.

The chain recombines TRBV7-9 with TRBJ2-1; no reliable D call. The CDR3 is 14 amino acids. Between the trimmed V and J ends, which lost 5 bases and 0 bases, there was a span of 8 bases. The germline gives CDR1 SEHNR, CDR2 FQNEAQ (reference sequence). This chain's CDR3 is CASSGRSSYNEQFF. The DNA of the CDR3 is TGTGCCAGCAGCGGAAGGAGCTCCTACAATGAGCAGTTCTTC.

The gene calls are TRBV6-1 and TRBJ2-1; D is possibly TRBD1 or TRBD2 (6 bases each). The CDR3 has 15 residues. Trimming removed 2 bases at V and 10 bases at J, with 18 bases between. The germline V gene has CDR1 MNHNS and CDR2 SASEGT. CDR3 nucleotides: TGTGCCAGCAGTGAAATGGTAGGGGGGATCGGCGAGCAGTTCTTC. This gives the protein CASSEMVGGIGEQFF.

The CDR3 loop is CATSDRTRVDTQYF. In nucleotides, the CDR3 is TGTGCCACCAGTGACCGGACTAGGGTAGATACGCAGTATTTT. The chain couples TRBV24-1 to TRBJ2-3; 7 nucleotides align to TRBD2. The trim removed 4 bases at V and 5 bases at J, leaving 5 bases unmatched. The CDR3 covers 14 residues. The germline V gene has CDR1 KGHDR and CDR2 SFDVKD.

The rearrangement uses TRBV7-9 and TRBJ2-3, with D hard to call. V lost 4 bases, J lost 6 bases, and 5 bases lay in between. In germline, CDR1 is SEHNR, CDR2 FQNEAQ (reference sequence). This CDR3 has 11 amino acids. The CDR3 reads CASSYGDTQYF. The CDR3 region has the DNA TGTGCCAGCAGCTACGGGGATACGCAGTATTTT.

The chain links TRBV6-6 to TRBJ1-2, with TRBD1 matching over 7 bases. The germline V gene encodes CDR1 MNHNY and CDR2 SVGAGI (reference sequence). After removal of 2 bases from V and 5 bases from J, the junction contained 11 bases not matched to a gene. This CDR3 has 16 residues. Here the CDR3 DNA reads TGTGCCAGCAGTTACCGTGGACAGGCCGGGCTATATGGCTACACCTTC. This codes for CASSYRGQAGLYGYTF.

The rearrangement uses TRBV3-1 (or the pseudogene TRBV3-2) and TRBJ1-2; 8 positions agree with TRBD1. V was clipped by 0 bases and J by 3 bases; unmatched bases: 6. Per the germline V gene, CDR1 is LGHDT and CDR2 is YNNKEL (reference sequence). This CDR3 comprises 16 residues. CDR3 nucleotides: TGTGCCAGCAGCCAAGATCGGCCGGACAGGGACTATGGCTACACCTTC. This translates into CASSQDRPDRDYGYTF.

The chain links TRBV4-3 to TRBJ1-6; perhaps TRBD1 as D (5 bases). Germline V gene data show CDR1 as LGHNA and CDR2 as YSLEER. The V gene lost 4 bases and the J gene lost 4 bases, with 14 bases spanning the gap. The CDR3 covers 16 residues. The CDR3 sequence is CASSPSSDNYNSPLHF. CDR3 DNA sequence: TGCGCCAGCAGCCCAAGCTCGGACAATTATAATTCACCCCTCCACTTT.

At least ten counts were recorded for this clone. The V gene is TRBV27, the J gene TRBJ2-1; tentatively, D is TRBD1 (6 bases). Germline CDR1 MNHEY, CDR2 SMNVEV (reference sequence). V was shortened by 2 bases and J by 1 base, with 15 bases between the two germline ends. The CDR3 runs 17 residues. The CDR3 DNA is TGTGCCAGCAGTTTAGGGCAGGGGTCTTGGTCCTACAATGAGCAGTTCTTC. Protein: CASSLGQGSWSYNEQFF.

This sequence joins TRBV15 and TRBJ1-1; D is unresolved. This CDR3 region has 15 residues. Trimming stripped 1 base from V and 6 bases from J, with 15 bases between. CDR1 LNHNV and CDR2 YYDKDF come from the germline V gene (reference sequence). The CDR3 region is CATSRGLPKYPEAFF. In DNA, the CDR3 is TGTGCCACCAGCAGAGGACTCCCTAAGTATCCTGAAGCTTTCTTT.

The CDR3 sequence is CASSLTSAGTGELFF. The DNA of the CDR3 is TGTGCCAGCAGCTTAACCTCGGCGGGGACCGGGGAGCTGTTTTTT. This chain connects TRBV7-3 to TRBJ2-2; weak D call: TRBD2 (6 bases). The CDR3 consists of 15 residues. CDR1 and CDR2 from the germline V gene are SGHTA and FQGTGA. Trimming shortened V by 0 bases and J by 5 bases, and 10 bases separated the two germline ends.

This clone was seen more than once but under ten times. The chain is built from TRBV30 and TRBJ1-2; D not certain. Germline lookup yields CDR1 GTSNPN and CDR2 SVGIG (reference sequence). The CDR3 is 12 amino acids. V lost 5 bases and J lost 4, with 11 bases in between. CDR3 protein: CAWAPGRYGYTF. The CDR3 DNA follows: TGTGCCTGGGCCCCCGGCCGCTATGGCTACACCTTC. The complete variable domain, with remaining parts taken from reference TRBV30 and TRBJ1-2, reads SQTIHQWPATLVQPVGSPLSLECTVEGTSNPNLYWYRQAAGRGLQLLFYSVGIGQISSEVPQNLSASRPQDRQFILSSKKLLLSDSGFYLCAWAPGRYGYTFGSGTRLTVV.

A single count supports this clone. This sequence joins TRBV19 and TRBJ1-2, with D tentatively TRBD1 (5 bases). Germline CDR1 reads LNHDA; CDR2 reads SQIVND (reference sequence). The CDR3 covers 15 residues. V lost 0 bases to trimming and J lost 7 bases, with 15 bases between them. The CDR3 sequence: CASSIDRSQVSGYTF. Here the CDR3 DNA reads TGTGCCAGTAGTATAGATAGATCACAGGTCTCTGGCTACACCTTC.

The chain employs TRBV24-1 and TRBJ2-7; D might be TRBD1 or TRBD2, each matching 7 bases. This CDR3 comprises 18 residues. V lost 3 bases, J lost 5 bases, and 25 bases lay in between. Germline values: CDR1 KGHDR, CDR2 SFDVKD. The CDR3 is CATSDPGTDPPGRDEQYF. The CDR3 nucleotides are TGTGCCACCAGTGATCCCGGGACAGATCCTCCTGGGAGGGACGAGCAGTACTTC.

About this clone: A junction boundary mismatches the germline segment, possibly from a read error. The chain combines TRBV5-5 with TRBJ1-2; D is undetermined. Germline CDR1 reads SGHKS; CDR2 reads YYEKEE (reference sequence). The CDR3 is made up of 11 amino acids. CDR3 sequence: CASSLSLNLAF. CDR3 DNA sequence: TGTGCCAGCAGCTTATCCCTGAACCTCGCCTTC.

The DNA of the CDR3 is TGTGCCAGCAGGCACCGTACAGAGAAGTTATCGTCCCTCCACTTT. This sequence encodes CASRHRTEKLSSLHF. The chain carries TRBV6-5 and TRBJ1-6; D remains ambiguous. The CDR3 is 15 residues long. CDR1 is MNHEY and CDR2 is SVGAGI in the germline V gene. The germline V and J ends were trimmed by 6 bases and 14 bases, with 23 bases remaining between them.

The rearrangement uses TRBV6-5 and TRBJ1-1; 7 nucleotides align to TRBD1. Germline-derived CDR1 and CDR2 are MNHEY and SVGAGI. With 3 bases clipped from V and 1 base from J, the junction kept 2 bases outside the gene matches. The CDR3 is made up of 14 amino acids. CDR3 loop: CASSYRGPNTEAFF. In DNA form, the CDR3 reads TGTGCCAGCAGTTATAGGGGGCCGAACACTGAAGCTTTCTTT.

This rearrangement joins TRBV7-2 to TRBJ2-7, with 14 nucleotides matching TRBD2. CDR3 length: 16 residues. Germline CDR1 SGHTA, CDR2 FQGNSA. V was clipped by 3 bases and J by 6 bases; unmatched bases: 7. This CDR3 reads CASSFGLAGGVGEQYF. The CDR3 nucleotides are TGTGCCAGCAGCTTCGGACTAGCGGGGGGCGTAGGCGAGCAGTACTTC.